These 8 T cell receptor beta chains share one sample of origin, sequenced in a study of identical twins. MiXCR, applied by TCRdb to the 5' RACE reads, yields one record per CDR3 protein. The top ten hold under 2% of the sample, which has around 670,000 distinct CDR3 sequences, roughly 6% seen once. The specimen was naive T cells sorted from blood. All receptors come from a man aged 18-30 years in good health.

This chain joins TRBV6-2 or TRBV6-3 and TRBJ2-1; 12 bases map to TRBD2. Trimming took 5 bases from V and 2 from J; bases not matched to a gene: 7. The CDR3 consists of 17 residues. Germline V gene lookup returns CDR1 MNHEY and CDR2 SVGEGT. In DNA, the CDR3 is TGTGCCAGCAGTATCACTAGCGGGAGGTTCGCCTACAATGAGCAGTTCTTC. Translating gives CASSITSGRFAYNEQFF.

This clonotype occurred a few times. The chain has TRBV28 and TRBJ1-1, with unresolved D. V was clipped by 4 bases and J by 2 bases, with 17 bases between them. CDR1 and CDR2 from the germline V gene are MDHEN and SYDVKM. There are 16 residues in the CDR3. CDR3: CASSYAPGRRNTEAFF. CDR3 DNA: TGTGCCAGCAGTTATGCCCCGGGCAGGCGAAACACTGAAGCTTTCTTT.

This clonotype has ten or more counts. The chain couples TRBV6-1 to TRBJ2-7, with 9 bases lining up with TRBD1. V lost 6 bases and J lost 2; bases outside the gene matches: 5. CDR1 is MNHNS and CDR2 is SASEGT in the germline V gene. CDR3 length: 14 amino acids. The CDR3 reads CASSWGQGPYEQYF. The CDR3 DNA reads TGTGCCAGCAGCTGGGGACAGGGACCCTACGAGCAGTACTTC.

This clonotype was counted at least ten times. V is TRBV24-1 and J is TRBJ2-1; possible D gene TRBD1, 6 bases. The CDR3 runs 13 residues. V lost 3 bases to trimming and J lost 10 bases, with 12 bases between them. From germline, CDR1 is KGHDR and CDR2 SFDVKD. For the CDR3, the DNA is TGTGCCACCAGTGATCCCCAGGGGAAAGAGCAGTTCTTC. Translated: CATSDPQGKEQFF.

This clonotype was found a few times. This chain joins TRBV4-1 and TRBJ2-1, with TRBD1 matching over 7 bases. The CDR3 loop spans 14 amino acids. V gave up 2 bases and J gave up 15 bases; unmatched junction bases: 13. Germline values: CDR1 MGHRA, CDR2 YSYEKL. This chain's CDR3 is CASSQPTGALMRFF. The CDR3 nucleotides read TGCGCCAGCAGCCAACCTACAGGGGCCCTAATGCGGTTCTTC.

The rearrangement uses TRBV2 and TRBJ2-1; TRBD2 agrees at 13 bases. Trimming took 6 bases from V and 6 from J; bases not matched to a gene: 5. Germline CDR1 reads SNHLY; CDR2 reads FYNNEI. This CDR3 comprises 15 residues. The CDR3: CASRPGTSGINEQFF. The CDR3 DNA is TGTGCCAGCAGACCCGGGACTAGCGGGATCAATGAGCAGTTCTTC. Full variable domain (remainder filled in from reference TRBV2 and TRBJ2-1): EPEVTQTPSHQVTQMGQEVILRCVPISNHLYFYWYRQILGQKVEFLVSFYNNEISEKSEIFDDQFSVERPDGSNFTLKIRSTKLEDSAMYFCASRPGTSGINEQFFGPGTRLTVL.

CDR3 protein: CASSQTSSRYNEQFF. CDR3 DNA: TGTGCCAGCAGCCAGACTTCTTCCCGATACAATGAGCAGTTCTTC. This chain connects TRBV7-6 to TRBJ2-1; D not certain. The germline gives CDR1 SGHVS, CDR2 FNYEAQ. V was shortened by 5 bases and J by 4 bases, with 15 bases between the two germline ends. CDR3 length: 15 amino acids.

This clonotype has more than one count but fewer than ten. The chain employs TRBV20-1 and TRBJ2-3, with 8 nucleotides matching TRBD2. CDR1 DFQATT and CDR2 SNEGSKA come from the germline V gene (reference sequence). This CDR3 contains 16 residues. V shed 1 base and J 1 base; nucleotides not matched to a gene: 7. Here the CDR3 DNA reads TGCAGTGCTAGAGCGGGGGGGACGGCCCGCACAGATACGCAGTATTTT. Its protein product is CSARAGGTARTDTQYF.